What follows is one T cell receptor (beta chain) and its context. Its antigen specificity is not known. Base qualities are not provided; no much larger clone lies one nucleotide away. Whole blood was collected in K2EDTA tubes by collaborating institutions according to the institutions' own protocols. For TCRbeta analysis, collaborators shipped samples as frozen whole blood, isolated PBMCs, or DNA extracted from either of those sample types. These data belong to a study of blood T cell repertoires in COVID-19 (dated by TCRdb to about 2020). Background on the whole study: Samples covering the acute and convalescent phases of COVID-19 were provided by collaborators in the United States, Italy and Spain. The material from the prospective study consisted of cDNA or gDNA derived from T cells, B-cell-depleted T cells, or PBMCs. The dataset comprised deeply sampled blood TCRbeta repertoires from subjects exposed to, actively infected with, or recovered from COVID-19. The repertoires were made available in a free public database intended to serve as a resource for research on the immune response to SARS-CoV-2. Samples were obtained from the ongoing ImmuneRACE study (first 160 participants) and from 950 to 1,500 subjects provided by 6 global collaborators. Sample metadata almost always included a de-identified subject ID, COVID-19 status, age in years and sex. HLA class I and class II types, where available, came from metadata supplied by the sample provider rather than from assay-based typing.

TCRbeta CDR3 regions were amplified from genomic DNA by means of the immunoSEQ Assay, a bias-controlled multiplex PCR. Processing in the source paper ran as follows. The number of nucleated cells in each sample was estimated by amplification of reference gene primers within the assay. To quantify the absolute abundance of each unique TCRbeta CDR3 rearrangement, sequence reads were collapsed and filtered. For each sample, productive Simpson clonality was calculated as the square root of Simpson's diversity index over productive rearrangements. TCRdb stores this immuneACCESS table with in-frame sequences only. Part of the clones is absent; in the studies checked, under half of the shortfall reflects unresolved V genes, and no reason is known for the rest. V, J and clone size were drawn from that table, and D and trimming were deduced from the DNA. The sample table contains about 110,000 clones; only one count was recorded for 70% to 85% of them. The ten largest clones add up to 7% to 9% of the sample.

The germline V gene sets CDR1 to MGHDK and CDR2 to SYGVNS. V gives up 9 bases and J gives up 0 bases, and the segment between their germline ends measures 12 bases. The CDR3 runs 14 amino acids, cysteine and phenylalanine included. Only the CDR3 part of the read is kept: 42 bases, read in frame from the first base. Beyond this particular receptor, the publication reports: How much clinical and demographic metadata was included differed by source and by participant, and the metadata was provided uncurated.

Sequencing was carried out using peripheral blood. This TCR derives from a woman older than 75 with active or convalescent COVID-19. The sequence joins TRBV25-1 to TRBJ1-3, and TRBD1 may be the D gene, going by 5 matching bases. The nucleotides are TGTGCCAGAGAGGGGACTCACTCTGGAAACACCATATATTTT. The resulting protein is CAREGTHSGNTIYF. Reference TRBV25-1 and TRBJ1-3 proteins supply the regions before and after the CDR3; the full variable domain is: EADIYQTPRYLVIGTGKKITLECSQTMGHDKMYWYQQDPGMELHLIHYSYGVNSTEKGDLSSESTVSRIRTEHFPLTLESARPSHTSQYLCAREGTHSGNTIYFGEGSWLTVV.